This is a list of T cell receptor beta chains from one sample in a study of T cell repertoires in cytomegalovirus infection. Using its own MiXCR run on the reads, TCRdb lists one record per CDR3 protein. The profile shows over 300,000 distinct CDR3 sequences, roughly a sixth of them singletons. Sequencing was performed on PBMCs. These receptors were taken from a human donor in good health (CMV status not recorded). Some clones in this sample may be carry-over from other donors' samples. Both conserved end residues are part of each CDR3. The D gene is left open where the match is weak. Size is omitted from some rows. Given values are once, few, many or a class for expanded clones.

>-|12|-|TRBJ2-5|TRBV4-3
TGCGCCAGCAGCCATTATGGGGCGACCCAGTACTTC
CASSHYGATQYF
>-|12|many|TRBJ1-6|TRBV12-3/TRBV12-4
TGTGCCAGCACCAAGGGTTTTTCACCCCTCCACTTT
CASTKGFSPLHF
>-|16|many|TRBJ1-5|TRBV20-1
TGCAGTGCTAGAGATTCTAGGGCTGGGAGCAATCAGCCCCAGCATTTT
CSARDSRAGSNQPQHF
>-|13|many|TRBJ2-1|TRBV5-8
TGTGCCAGCAGCTTGGAGGAAAGGCATGAGCAGTTCTTC
CASSLEERHEQFF
>TRBD1|16|many|TRBJ1-6|TRBV28
TGTGCCAGCAGCCGTGTTACAGGGGGGTTTTATTCACCCCTCCACTTT
CASSRVTGGFYSPLHF
>-|14|many|TRBJ1-1|TRBV12-3/TRBV12-4
TGTGCCAGCAGATCGGGGGTGGTGAACACTGAAGCTTTCTTT
CASRSGVVNTEAFF
>-|13|-|TRBJ1-2|TRBV20-1
TGCAGTGCTTTCAGGATCGCTAACTATGGCTACACCTTC
CSAFRIANYGYTF
>TRBD1|14|many|TRBJ1-6|TRBV7-6
TGTGCCAGCAGCTCGACAGGGGGAGGTTCACCCCTCCACTTT
CASSSTGGGSPLHF
>TRBD2|14|many|TRBJ2-3|TRBV7-3
TGTGCCAGCAGCCTAAGCGGGAGGTTGGATACGCAGTATTTT
CASSLSGRLDTQYF
>-|13|many|TRBJ1-2|TRBV7-2
TGTGCCAGCACCCCGACCGGGGGTCGCGGCTACACCTTC
CASTPTGGRGYTF
>-|13|many|TRBJ1-6|TRBV12-3/TRBV12-4
TGTGCCAGCAGTTTAGGCCGCAGAGAGACCCTCCACTTT
CASSLGRRETLHF
>TRBD1|16|few|TRBJ1-5|TRBV7-6
TGTGCCAGCAGCCCACGGACAGGGTGGGGCAATCAGCCCCAGCATTTT
CASSPRTGWGNQPQHF
>TRBD1|13|-|TRBJ1-2|TRBV6-5
TGTGCCAGCAGTCAGACAGGGGGCTATGGCTACACCTTC
CASSQTGGYGYTF
>TRBD2|14|-|TRBJ2-1|TRBV7-2
TGTGCCAGCAGCTTAGCCGGGACTAGAAATGAGCAGTTCTTC
CASSLAGTRNEQFF
>-|12|few|TRBJ1-5|TRBV2
TGTGCCAGCCGGGACGACGGGCAGCCCCAGCATTTT
CASRDDGQPQHF
>-|14|many|TRBJ1-1|TRBV7-9
TGTGCCAGCAGCTTAGGGACGGTGAACACTGAAGCTTTCTTT
CASSLGTVNTEAFF
>-|14|many|TRBJ1-5|TRBV27
TGTGCCAGCAGTTTATCAGGGGGCAATCAGCCCCAGCATTTT
CASSLSGGNQPQHF
>-|16|many|TRBJ1-3|TRBV28
TGTGCCAGCACAACCCCTCAGTGGATCTCTGGAAACACCATATATTTT
CASTTPQWISGNTIYF
>-|20|few|TRBJ1-4|TRBV27
TGTGCCAGCAGTTTATTTGGTCGCCTGCGGCCGTTAGCAACTAATGAAAAACTGTTTTTT
CASSLFGRLRPLATNEKLFF
>-|17|-|TRBJ1-5|TRBV4-2
TGTGCCAGCAGCCAAGATCTTGAAGGGGTAAGCAATCAGCCCCAGCATTTT
CASSQDLEGVSNQPQHF
>-|15|-|TRBJ1-6|TRBV28
TGTGCCAGCAGTCCCGGGACTAGGGCTAATTCACCCCTCCACTTT
CASSPGTRANSPLHF
>-|16|few|TRBJ1-3|TRBV6-6
TGTGCCAGCAGTTACAGTCAGGGGACCTCTGGAAACACCATATATTTT
CASSYSQGTSGNTIYF
>-|14|-|TRBJ1-2|TRBV7-3
TGTGCCAGCAGCTTGGGCCAGGGTAACTATGGCTTCACCTTC
CASSLGQGNYGFTF
>TRBD1|14|many|TRBJ2-1|TRBV7-9
TGTGCCAGCAGCCCAAAGGGACAGCACAATGAGCAGTTCTTC
CASSPKGQHNEQFF
>TRBD1|14|-|TRBJ1-1|TRBV5-1
TGCGCCAGCAGGACAGGGGAGGGGAACACTGAAGCTTTCTTT
CASRTGEGNTEAFF
>TRBD1|14|many|TRBJ2-1|TRBV28
TGTGCCAGTAAGGTAGGGGGCGGGTACAATGAGCAGTTCTTC
CASKVGGGYNEQFF
>-|16|-|TRBJ2-4|TRBV12-5
TGTGCTAGTTCCGCTCCCCTCTTTTGGGTCAAAAACATTCAGTACTTC
CASSAPLFWVKNIQYF
>TRBD1|15|few|TRBJ1-4|TRBV4-1
TGCGCCAGCAGCCTGAACAGGGGTAGTTCGGAAAAACTGTTTTTT
CASSLNRGSSEKLFF
>-|13|-|TRBJ1-6|TRBV19
TGTGCCAGTAAGGGACAAAATAATTCACCCCTCCACTTT
CASKGQNNSPLHF
>-|15|many|TRBJ1-1|TRBV27
TGTGCCAGCAGTTTAGCGGGGGAGCTGAACACTGAAGCTTTCTTT
CASSLAGELNTEAFF
>TRBD1|14|-|TRBJ2-3|TRBV10-3
TGTGCCATTTCCGGGACAGGGGAATATGGGACGCAGTATTTT
CAISGTGEYGTQYF
>-|17|many|TRBJ1-5|TRBV19
TGTGCCAGTAGTATAGAAGGTGGACGTAATAGCAATCAGCCCCAGCATTTT
CASSIEGGRNSNQPQHF
>TRBD2|19|many|TRBJ2-7|TRBV7-7
TGTGCTAGCAGCTTAGCGCCGGCTAGCGGGGGCCTTGGAGTATACGAGCAGTACTTC
CASSLAPASGGLGVYEQYF
>TRBD2|17|few|TRBJ2-7|TRBV20-1
TGCAGTGCCCAAGGGACTAGCCCCTTACAAAGCTCCTACGAGCAGTACTTC
CSAQGTSPLQSSYEQYF
>TRBD1|11|-|TRBJ2-7|TRBV2
TGTGCCAGCAGTCAAGGACAGGGGGGCCCCTTC
CASSQGQGGPF
>-|15|many|TRBJ1-2|TRBV7-2
TGTGCCAGCAGTTTCGACAGAGCTTCTAACTATGGCTACACCTTC
CASSFDRASNYGYTF
>-|13|many|TRBJ1-3|TRBV7-2
TGTGCCAGCAGCTTAGAAACTGGAAACACCATATATTTT
CASSLETGNTIYF
>-|15|-|TRBJ2-5|TRBV7-6
TGTGCCAGCAGCTTAGTTGAGGGAAGGCTGGAGACCCAGTACTTC
CASSLVEGRLETQYF
>-|14|few|TRBJ1-2|TRBV28
TGTGCCAGCACGCTTGGGGGGGGCTCGAGTGGCTACACCTTC
CASTLGGGSSGYTF
>-|14|few|TRBJ2-1|TRBV6-5
TGTGCCAGCAGTTACTCGATTTCCCCGCTAGGGCAGTTCTTC
CASSYSISPLGQFF
>TRBD2|16|-|TRBJ2-1|TRBV29-1
TGCAGCGTTGATTATGGCGGGGGGGAAACCTACAATGAGCAGTTCTTC
CSVDYGGGETYNEQFF
>TRBD2|16|-|TRBJ2-7|TRBV20-1
TGCAGTGCTAGACGGCTAGCGGGGGGGTTGGGGAACGAGCAGTACTTC
CSARRLAGGLGNEQYF
>-|14|few|TRBJ1-5|TRBV29-1
TGCAGCGTTGGGGAACAGGGCGGCAATCAGCCCCAGCATTTT
CSVGEQGGNQPQHF
>-|14|-|TRBJ2-3|TRBV28
TGTGCCAGCAGTTCTCTACAGGGACCAGATACGCAGTATTTT
CASSSLQGPDTQYF
>-|16|few|TRBJ1-2|TRBV4-3
TGCGCCAGCAGCCAAGTACCCCGGACAGTAACCTATGGCTACACCTTC
CASSQVPRTVTYGYTF
>-|12|many|TRBJ2-2|TRBV7-6
TGTGCCAGCAGCCGAAATTCCGGGGAGCTGTTTTTT
CASSRNSGELFF